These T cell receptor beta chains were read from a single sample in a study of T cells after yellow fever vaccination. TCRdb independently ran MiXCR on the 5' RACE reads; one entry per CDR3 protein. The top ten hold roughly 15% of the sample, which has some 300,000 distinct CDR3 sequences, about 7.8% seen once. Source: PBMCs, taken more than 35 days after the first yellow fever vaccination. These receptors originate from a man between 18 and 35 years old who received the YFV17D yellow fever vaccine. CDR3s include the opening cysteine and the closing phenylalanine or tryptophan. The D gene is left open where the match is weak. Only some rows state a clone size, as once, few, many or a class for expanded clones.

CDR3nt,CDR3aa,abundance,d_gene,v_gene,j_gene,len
TGCGCCAGCAGCTTGGTGCTAGCGGGGGGCTCCGGGGAGCTGTTTTTT,CASSLVLAGGSGELFF,few,TRBD2,TRBV5-1,TRBJ2-2,16
TGTGCCAGCAGTTATTTAGCGGGGGGAACCTACAATGAGCAGTTCTTC,CASSYLAGGTYNEQFF,NA,TRBD2,TRBV2,TRBJ2-1,16
TGTGCCAGCAGCAGTATCGGTCCGTTATGTGGCTACACCTTC,CASSSIGPLCGYTF,few,NA,TRBV21-1,TRBJ1-2,14
TGTGCCAAAGGGCAACGGGCCCTTGGGAACATTCAGTACTTC,CAKGQRALGNIQYF,few,NA,TRBV24-1,TRBJ2-4,14
TGCAGTGCTCGGCGGAGTTGGGGTGGCTACACCTTC,CSARRSWGGYTF,NA,NA,TRBV20-1,TRBJ1-2,12
TGTGCCAGCAGCTTGGTAGCGGGGGACGAGACCCAGTACTTC,CASSLVAGDETQYF,NA,TRBD2,TRBV7-6,TRBJ2-5,14
TGCAGTGCGTGGACAGGTAGCAATCAGCCCCAGCATTTT,CSAWTGSNQPQHF,NA,TRBD1,TRBV20-1,TRBJ1-5,13
TGTGCCAGCAGCGCCCGGGACAGGGATGCCGGGGAGCTGTTTTTT,CASSARDRDAGELFF,few,TRBD1,TRBV4-2,TRBJ2-2,15
TGCGCCTGCAGCTTGGTAGGGACAGGTTCCCAAACTAATGAAAAACTGTTTTTT,CACSLVGTGSQTNEKLFF,NA,TRBD1,TRBV5-1,TRBJ1-4,18
TGCAGTGCTAGCCCGGGGGGCGAAAAACTGTTTTTT,CSASPGGEKLFF,few,NA,TRBV20-1,TRBJ1-4,12
TGCGCCAGCAGCCCATCGGGACAGGGAAGTTTCGAGCAGTACTTC,CASSPSGQGSFEQYF,many,TRBD1,TRBV4-3,TRBJ2-7,15
TGTGCCAGCACCGACAGGGTCAATCAGCCCCAGCATTTT,CASTDRVNQPQHF,few,TRBD1,TRBV6-2/TRBV6-3,TRBJ1-5,13
TGTGCCAGCAGACGTCGGGGGGGCCGGTTCCAAGAGACCCAGTACTTC,CASRRRGGRFQETQYF,few,TRBD2,TRBV6-1,TRBJ2-5,16
TGTGCCAGCAGTTCCCCTAGCGGGGGGCAAGAGACCCAGTACTTC,CASSSPSGGQETQYF,many,TRBD2,TRBV28,TRBJ2-5,15
TGCAGCGTTGAAGAGGTGGAGAACACTGAAGCTTTCTTT,CSVEEVENTEAFF,few,NA,TRBV29-1,TRBJ1-1,13
TGCGCCAGCAGCTTGACAGGGGTGGACTATGGCTACACCTTC,CASSLTGVDYGYTF,NA,TRBD1,TRBV5-1,TRBJ1-2,14
TGCGCCAGCAGCTTCGGGGACAGGGATTCCGAGACCCAGTACTTC,CASSFGDRDSETQYF,NA,TRBD1,TRBV5-1,TRBJ2-5,15
TGCGCCAGCAGCCAAGACTTCACAGATACGCAGTATTTT,CASSQDFTDTQYF,many,NA,TRBV4-3,TRBJ2-3,13
TGTGCCAGCAGCCCCGGGGGTTACACTAGGAACAACTACCGCCGAGATACGCAGTATTTT,CASSPGGYTRNNYRRDTQYF,few,NA,TRBV11-2,TRBJ2-3,20
TGTGCCAGCAGCCCCGGGGGACGGGGCAATCAGCCCCAGCATTTT,CASSPGGRGNQPQHF,few,NA,TRBV7-2,TRBJ1-5,15
TGTGCCAGCAGTTACTCGATGCTTGATAGCGGTGAAGCTTTCTTT,CASSYSMLDSGEAFF,NA,NA,TRBV6-5,TRBJ1-1,15
TGTGCCAGCAGGCTAGTTACCCCAGACAATCAGCCCCAGCATTTT,CASRLVTPDNQPQHF,NA,NA,TRBV6-2/TRBV6-3,TRBJ1-5,15
TGCAGTGCTAGGGGTAGTGGGGATCGAGCTTTCTTT,CSARGSGDRAFF,NA,NA,TRBV20-1,TRBJ1-1,12
TGCAGCGTTGGGACTAGCTTTTACGGGCAGTTCTTC,CSVGTSFYGQFF,few,TRBD2,TRBV29-1,TRBJ2-1,12
TGCGCCAGCGCCCGGGACACCTTCTACCACCCGAACACCGGGGAGCTGTTTTTT,CASARDTFYHPNTGELFF,few,NA,TRBV10-1,TRBJ2-2,18
TGTGCCAGCAGCCCCATATTACAGGGTAGCACAGATACGCAGTATTTT,CASSPILQGSTDTQYF,few,NA,TRBV5-6,TRBJ2-3,16
TGTGCCAGCAGCCAAGATTCAGGGTACTACGAGCAGTACTTC,CASSQDSGYYEQYF,NA,NA,TRBV4-2,TRBJ2-7,14
TGTGCCAGCAGCGTAGGGGGAGGCGGGGGGTATGAGCAGTTCTTC,CASSVGGGGGYEQFF,NA,TRBD2,TRBV9,TRBJ2-1,15
TGCGCCAGCAGCTCGGGACAGGGGGGACGCACAGATACGCAGTATTTT,CASSSGQGGRTDTQYF,NA,TRBD1,TRBV5-1,TRBJ2-3,16
TGCGCCAGCAGCGGGCAGCATAACACTGAAGCTTTCTTT,CASSGQHNTEAFF,NA,NA,TRBV5-1,TRBJ1-1,13
TGTGCCAGTAGTATGGGAACTAGGGCGACCGGGGAGCTGTTTTTT,CASSMGTRATGELFF,NA,NA,TRBV19,TRBJ2-2,15
TGTGCCACCAGCTCTAGCCCTCAGGGGACCCAGTACTTC,CATSSSPQGTQYF,few,NA,TRBV15,TRBJ2-5,13
TGTGCCAGCAGCTTAGCGGGATTGGACGGTGAAAAACTGTTTTTT,CASSLAGLDGEKLFF,few,NA,TRBV13,TRBJ1-4,15
TGCAGTGCCCCGCGAGGGGGACATCAGACCTACGAGCAGTACTTC,CSAPRGGHQTYEQYF,NA,NA,TRBV20-1,TRBJ2-7,15
TGTGCCAGCAGCTACATTGGAGCGGGGAACACAGATACGCAGTATTTT,CASSYIGAGNTDTQYF,few,TRBD2,TRBV6-5,TRBJ2-3,16
TGTGCCAGCAGTTACGGGGGTAGCCGCTACGAGCAGTACTTC,CASSYGGSRYEQYF,NA,NA,TRBV6-5,TRBJ2-7,14
TGTGCCAGCAGTGAAGCCAGGTCCTACGAGCAGTACTTC,CASSEARSYEQYF,NA,NA,TRBV2,TRBJ2-7,13
TGTGCCAGCGGTTGGTACTCCTACAATGAGCAGTTCTTC,CASGWYSYNEQFF,few,NA,TRBV6-2/TRBV6-3,TRBJ2-1,13
TGTGCCACGGGACAGCCCAGGGAGACCCAGTACTTC,CATGQPRETQYF,many,TRBD1,TRBV10-3,TRBJ2-5,12
TGCGCCAGCAGCGTAGGACATCCGGGCGGGGAGCTGTTTTTT,CASSVGHPGGELFF,NA,NA,TRBV5-1,TRBJ2-2,14
TGCAGCGTTGTCTCAGGGGGTAGCTACGAGCAGTACTTC,CSVVSGGSYEQYF,few,TRBD1,TRBV29-1,TRBJ2-7,13
TGTGCCAGTAGTGAAACGGGGGAATCAGATACGCAGTATTTT,CASSETGESDTQYF,NA,NA,TRBV19,TRBJ2-3,14
TGTGCCAGCAGCTTAATCGCCCAGGGGAACAAATGGACAGATACGCAGTATTTT,CASSLIAQGNKWTDTQYF,NA,NA,TRBV11-2,TRBJ2-3,18
TGTGCCAGCAGCTTAGTAGGGCAGGGGTACGAGCAGTACTTC,CASSLVGQGYEQYF,few,NA,TRBV11-2,TRBJ2-7,14
TGCAGTGCTAGAAAACAAGAGACCCAGTACTTC,CSARKQETQYF,few,NA,TRBV20-1,TRBJ2-5,11
TGTGCCAGCAGCGGGGGGGACCTCAGCTATGGCTACACCTTC,CASSGGDLSYGYTF,many,NA,TRBV12-3/TRBV12-4,TRBJ1-2,14
TGCGCCAGCAGCCAAGGACTAGCGGGGAGCACAGATACGCAGTATTTT,CASSQGLAGSTDTQYF,NA,TRBD2,TRBV4-1,TRBJ2-3,16
TGCAGCGTTGAAGATGGGCAACTCTGGGAGACCCAGTACTTC,CSVEDGQLWETQYF,few,NA,TRBV29-1,TRBJ2-5,14
TGCGCCAGCAGCTATTACACCAGCGGAAAGTCCGGGGAGCTGTTTTTT,CASSYYTSGKSGELFF,NA,NA,TRBV5-1,TRBJ2-2,16
TGTGCCAGCAGCCTGGACGCCTGGGCAAACTATGGCTACACCTTC,CASSLDAWANYGYTF,few,NA,TRBV14,TRBJ1-2,15
TGTGCCAGCAGTTTAAGGCAGGGGGCCGGGGAGCTGTTTTTT,CASSLRQGAGELFF,NA,TRBD1,TRBV12-3/TRBV12-4,TRBJ2-2,14
TGCAGTGCCCTCCCCCTAGGGACAGATACGCAGTATTTT,CSALPLGTDTQYF,NA,NA,TRBV20-1,TRBJ2-3,13
TGTGCCAGCAGTTCACCGGGACAGGGCATCTACGAGCAGTACTTC,CASSSPGQGIYEQYF,few,TRBD1,TRBV6-5,TRBJ2-7,15
TGTGCCAGCACCCATTCGGCCGAAAGGGCGCGGTCGGGCTACACCTTC,CASTHSAERARSGYTF,few,NA,TRBV7-2,TRBJ1-2,16
TGTGCCAGCAGTTTACAGACTGGCACCGGGGAGCTGTTTTTT,CASSLQTGTGELFF,few,NA,TRBV6-5,TRBJ2-2,14
TGCAGCGTTGAAGTAACTCACCGGGGGTCCCAGCATTTT,CSVEVTHRGSQHF,many,NA,TRBV29-1,TRBJ1-5,13
TGCGCCAGCAGCAGTCGGGGGGGGGCGAACACCGGGGAGCTGTTTTTT,CASSSRGGANTGELFF,many,TRBD2,TRBV4-3,TRBJ2-2,16